The clone carrying this TCR beta chain was detected ten times or more. The antigen is unknown. The sample is drawn from a study of glioma-infiltrating T cells. Study-wide results and limits: Tissue-blood divergence was below expectation in non-neoplastic patients, above in gliomas.

V lost 6 bases to trimming and J lost 3 bases, with 14 bases between them. This CDR3 comprises 14 residues. Amplification of TCR alpha and beta CDR3 regions from RNA used iRepertoire nested multiplex PCR. TCRdb recomputed calls from the multiplex PCR reads with MiXCR, one row per CDR3 protein. The table has about 190,000 distinct CDR3 sequences, 32% seen once; the top ten hold 20% to 25%. Sequenced material: glioma tissue, nonneoplastic brain tissue, or PBMCs (not recorded which). This TCR derives from a human donor with low-grade glioma or glioblastoma, undergoing nonglioma brain surgery, or in good health (not recorded which). The rearrangement uses TRBV12-3 or TRBV12-4 and TRBJ1-1; D is possibly TRBD1 (6 bases). The CDR3 DNA is TGTGCCAGCAGGGCTTACCAGGGGCACACTGAAGCTTTCTTT. Amino acid sequence: CASRAYQGHTEAFF.